The entry that follows covers one T cell receptor beta chain sequence. Per germline, CDR1 MNHEY and CDR2 SVGAGI. V shed 4 bases and J 7 bases; nucleotides not matched to a gene: 6. CDR3 length equals 14 residues. In terms of age and location, participants ranged from about 18 to 89 years and lived in about two dozen US areas. Clones were read by immunoSEQ multiplex PCR, and TCRdb kept only the in-frame ones, dropping some. This table has about 190,000 clones, 65% to 85% appearing once. This sample stems from a study of blood T cell repertoires in COVID-19. Turning to the study itself: PBMCs, B-cell-depleted T cells, or T cells provided the cDNA or gDNA that made up the material.

This TCR was recovered from a woman between 25 and 40 years old who had been exposed to COVID-19. The chain links TRBV6-5 to TRBJ1-5; 8 bases agree with TRBD1. The source material was PBMCs or T cells enriched from blood (not recorded which). CDR3 protein: CASSLGQGGQPQHF. The CDR3 region has the DNA TGTGCCAGCAGTTTAGGACAGGGAGGGCAGCCCCAGCATTTT.